The 21 T cell receptor beta chains presented below share a single source sample, sequenced in a study of radiotherapy plus CTLA-4 blockade in lung cancer. Produced via immunoSEQ multiplex PCR; TCRdb's table is partial and in-frame only. The table records approximately 82,000 clones, approximately 82% of them present only once. Sequenced material: peripheral blood, taken from a patient treated with radiotherapy plus ipilimumab. The receptors derive from a human donor with non-small cell lung cancer that progressed on radiotherapy plus ipilimumab.

The V call is TRBV19, the J call TRBJ2-2; D may correspond to TRBD1 or TRBD2 (5 bases each). CDR1 is LNHDA and CDR2 is SQIVND in the germline V gene (reference sequence). The V gene lost 6 bases and the J gene lost 3 bases, with 11 bases spanning the gap. This CDR3 has 14 amino acids. In DNA form, the CDR3 reads TGTGCCAGTAGGGGGACGGTCTACACCGGGGAGCTGTTTTTT. Its translation is CASRGTVYTGELFF.

The chain links TRBV28 to TRBJ2-7; 8 positions match TRBD1. The CDR3 has 15 amino acids. The junction had 9 bases not matched to a gene; V was cut back by 4 bases and J by 4 bases. Germline V gives CDR1 MDHEN, CDR2 SYDVKM. The CDR3 sequence: CASSSTGTGRYEQYF. CDR3 DNA: TGTGCCAGCAGTTCCACCGGGACAGGCCGATACGAGCAGTACTTC.

This rearrangement joins TRBV7-9 to TRBJ2-7; D may correspond to TRBD1 or TRBD2 (5 bases each). The V end lost 3 bases, the J end lost 3 bases, and 9 bases lay between the germline ends. Germline CDR1 SEHNR, CDR2 FQNEAQ (reference sequence). The CDR3 spans 13 residues. Here the CDR3 reads CASSFGTFYEQYF. In DNA form, the CDR3 reads TGTGCCAGCAGCTTCGGGACGTTCTACGAGCAGTACTTC.

The V and J genes are TRBV6-4 and TRBJ1-6; D is possibly TRBD1 (6 bases). Trimming cost V 4 bases and J 1 base, with 23 bases left between them. The CDR3 runs 20 residues. Germline CDR1 and CDR2: MRHNA and SNTAGT. The CDR3, as DNA: TGTGCCAGCAGTGGCCTTTACACAGGGTGGGCCTGGTCCTATAATTCACCCCTCCACTTT. Amino acid sequence: CASSGLYTGWAWSYNSPLHF.

Here the CDR3 reads CASSLGGVAPQETQYF. In DNA, the CDR3 is TGTGCCAGCAGCTTAGGGGGTGTAGCACCCCAAGAGACCCAGTACTTC. This chain links TRBV7-2 with TRBJ2-5; D remains ambiguous. The CDR3 length is 16 residues. The V gene lost 1 base and the J gene lost 1 base, with 13 bases spanning the gap. Germline-derived CDR1 and CDR2 are SGHTA and FQGNSA.

The rearrangement joins TRBV7-2 to TRBJ1-2, with TRBD1 matching over 7 bases. V lost 4 bases, J lost 6 bases, and 8 bases stayed unmatched. CDR3 size: 14 residues. Germline assignment: CDR1 SGHTA and CDR2 FQGNSA. The CDR3, as DNA: TGTGCCAGCAGCTCCACCGGGACAGTCAATGGCTACACCTTC. The encoded protein is CASSSTGTVNGYTF.

This clone was found a few times. This sequence joins TRBV18 and TRBJ2-1, with 8 bases fitting TRBD2. The CDR3 contains 15 residues. Germline V gene lookup returns CDR1 KGHSH and CDR2 LQKENI. The junction had 8 bases not matched to a gene; V was cut back by 6 bases and J by 4 bases. In nucleotides, the CDR3 is TGTGCCAGCTCTCTGAGCGGGAGTGGGTACAATGAGCAGTTCTTC. Translated: CASSLSGSGYNEQFF.

CDR3 loop: CASSLTGIYEQYF. CDR3 DNA: TGTGCCAGCAGCTTGACAGGGATCTACGAGCAGTACTTC. The chain joins TRBV5-4 to TRBJ2-5; D is possibly TRBD1 (6 bases). The assigned J gene may be wrong: the sequence end matches TRBJ2-7 better. The CDR3 has 13 residues. CDR1 and CDR2 from the germline V gene are SGHNT and YYREEE (reference sequence).

V gene TRBV9 combines with J gene TRBJ2-3; TRBD2 agrees at 13 bases. Germline trimming cut 3 bases from V and 4 bases from J; bases unmatched to any gene: 5. This CDR3 region has 16 residues. The germline V gene encodes CDR1 SGDLS and CDR2 YYNGEE. This CDR3 reads CASSGRTSGGADTQYF. The CDR3 nucleotides are TGTGCCAGCAGCGGACGGACTAGCGGGGGAGCAGATACGCAGTATTTT.

This clone was seen once. The J gene is TRBJ1-2, the V gene TRBV5-1, with 8 bases matching TRBD1. V lost 3 bases, J lost 2 bases, and 12 bases stayed unmatched. The CDR3 totals 17 residues. In germline, CDR1 is SGHRS, CDR2 YFSETQ. CDR3 DNA: TGCGCCAGCAGCTACCCCCAGGGGGCAACCCCCAACTATGGCTACACCTTC. Protein: CASSYPQGATPNYGYTF.

This clone was picked up one time. This chain uses TRBV10-3 with TRBJ2-7; D is ambiguous. V was clipped by 5 bases and J by 0 bases, with 8 bases between them. The CDR3 spans 13 residues. CDR1 is ENHRY and CDR2 is SYGVKD in the germline V gene. CDR3 in DNA: TGTGCCATCAGTCTGACGGCCTCCTACGAGCAGTACTTC. It codes for CAISLTASYEQYF.

The CDR3 DNA follows: TGTGCCAGCAGACACCAGGGGGATGGGGCTGAAGCTTTCTTT. It encodes CASRHQGDGAEAFF. The V and J genes are TRBV28 and TRBJ1-1; 7 bases agree with TRBD1. After removal of 6 bases from V and 6 bases from J, the junction contained 10 bases not matched to a gene. Germline V gene lookup returns CDR1 MDHEN and CDR2 SYDVKM. The CDR3 consists of 14 residues.

V is TRBV10-3 and J is TRBJ2-7, with D perhaps TRBD2 (7 bases). The germline V gene encodes CDR1 ENHRY and CDR2 SYGVKD. With 6 bases removed from V and 2 bases from J, the gap between germline ends came to 14 bases. This CDR3 spans 14 amino acids. The CDR3 loop reads CAIRGAGAPYEQYF. DNA for the CDR3: TGTGCCATCAGGGGGGCGGGGGCCCCCTACGAGCAGTACTTC.

This clone has only a few counts. In DNA form, the CDR3 reads TGTGCCAGCAGCACCGGGACAGGGGGGGAAAAACTGTTTTTT. It codes for CASSTGTGGEKLFF. The chain joins TRBV7-9 to TRBJ1-4, with 11 bases matching TRBD1. The J segment lost 8 bases and the V segment lost 5 bases, leaving 4 bases of the junction unmatched. Germline CDR1 SEHNR, CDR2 FQNEAQ (reference sequence). The CDR3 spans 14 residues.

The V call is TRBV27, the J call TRBJ1-2; 9 bases line up with TRBD1. The CDR3 runs 13 residues. J lost 7 bases, V lost 5 bases, and 5 bases had no gene match. Germline lookup yields CDR1 MNHEY and CDR2 SMNVEV (reference sequence). CDR3 nucleotide sequence: TGTGCCAGCAGTCGAGGACAGGGGACTGGCTACACCTTC. It translates to CASSRGQGTGYTF.

The CDR3 DNA reads TGTGCCAGTAGTATGGCAGGCAATCAGCCCCAGCATTTT. This codes for CASSMAGNQPQHF. This sequence joins TRBV19 and TRBJ1-5; D gene ambiguous. The CDR3 extends over 13 amino acids. Trimming pared 3 bases from V and 2 bases from J, leaving 5 bases between. In germline, CDR1 is LNHDA, CDR2 SQIVND (reference sequence).

The chain carries TRBV27 and TRBJ1-3; D perhaps matches TRBD1 (6 bases). Trimming left V 5 bases short and J 2 bases short, with 13 bases between. This CDR3 region has 15 residues. Per the germline V gene, CDR1 is MNHEY and CDR2 is SMNVEV (reference sequence). The CDR3 sequence: CASSQPGDPGNTIYF. The CDR3 DNA reads TGTGCCAGCAGTCAACCAGGGGACCCTGGAAACACCATATATTTT.

This chain uses TRBV4-3 with TRBJ1-1, with D perhaps matching TRBD1 (5 bases). The CDR3 contains 14 residues. CDR1 LGHNA and CDR2 YSLEER come from the germline V gene. Trimming removed 0 bases from V and 4 bases from J, with 9 bases in between. The CDR3 loop is CASSQDIGATEAFF. DNA of the CDR3: TGCGCCAGCAGCCAAGATATCGGGGCCACTGAAGCTTTCTTT.

The CDR3 loop reads CSVGQGHEQYF. CDR3 DNA: TGCAGCGTGGGACAGGGCCACGAGCAGTACTTC. This rearrangement joins TRBV29-1 to TRBJ2-7; 9 bases line up with TRBD1. The J segment lost 5 bases and the V segment lost 6 bases, leaving 2 bases of the junction unmatched. CDR1 is SQVTM, CDR2 ANQGSEA, per germline. The CDR3 extends over 11 amino acids.

The DNA of the CDR3 is TGTGCCAGCACAAACAGGGAGGGGAACACTGAAGCTTTCTTT. Translating gives CASTNREGNTEAFF. This rearrangement joins TRBV7-9 to TRBJ1-1, with a possible D match to TRBD1 (6 bases). The CDR3 is 14 amino acids. The germline V gene has CDR1 SEHNR and CDR2 FQNEAQ (reference sequence). The ends were cut back, 7 bases at V and 1 base at J, with 13 bases in the middle.

This chain links TRBV5-1 with TRBJ2-7; D unresolved. The CDR3 loop spans 12 amino acids. From germline, CDR1 is SGHRS and CDR2 YFSETQ. With 4 bases removed from V and 7 bases from J, the gap between germline ends came to 12 bases. The CDR3: CASSPDGLEQYF. The CDR3 bases are TGCGCCAGCAGCCCGGACGGTTTGGAGCAGTACTTC. The variable domain in full, completed from reference TRBV5-1 and TRBJ2-7, reads KAGVTQTPRYLIKTRGQQVTLSCSPISGHRSVSWYQQTPGQGLQFLFEYFSETQRNKGNFPGRFSGRQFSNSRSEMNVSTLELGDSALYLCASSPDGLEQYFGPGTRLTVT.